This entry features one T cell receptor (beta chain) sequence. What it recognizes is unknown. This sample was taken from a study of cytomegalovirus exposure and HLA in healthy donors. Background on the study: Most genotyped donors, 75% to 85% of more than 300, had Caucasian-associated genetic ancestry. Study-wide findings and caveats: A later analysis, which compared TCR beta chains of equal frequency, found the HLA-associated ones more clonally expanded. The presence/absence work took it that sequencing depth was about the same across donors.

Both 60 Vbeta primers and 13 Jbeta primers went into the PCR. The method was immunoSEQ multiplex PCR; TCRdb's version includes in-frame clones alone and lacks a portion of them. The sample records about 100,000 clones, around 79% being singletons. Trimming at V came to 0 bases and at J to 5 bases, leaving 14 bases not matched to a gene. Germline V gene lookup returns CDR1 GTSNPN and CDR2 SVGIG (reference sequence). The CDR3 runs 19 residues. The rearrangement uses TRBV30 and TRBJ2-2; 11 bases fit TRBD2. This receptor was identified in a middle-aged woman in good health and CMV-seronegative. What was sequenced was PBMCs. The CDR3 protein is CAWSVFRSLAGGPTGELFF. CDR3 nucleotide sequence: TGTGCCTGGAGTGTATTTCGGTCTTTAGCGGGGGGGCCGACCGGGGAGCTGTTTTTT.